One and the same sample provided the 11 T cell receptor beta chains below, sequenced in a study of blood T cell repertoires in COVID-19. Here immunoSEQ multiplex PCR was the method, and the copy in TCRdb shows in-frame clones only, minus some. The sample lists 150,000 to 200,000 clones; roughly 88% were seen once. Sequencing used peripheral blood. The receptors stem from an elderly woman with active or convalescent COVID-19.

The chain links TRBV9 to TRBJ2-3; 9 bases are a match to TRBD2. This CDR3 spans 18 amino acids. CDR1 and CDR2 (germline): SGDLS, YYNGEE. V was clipped by 1 base and J by 1 base; unmatched bases: 10. In nucleotides, the CDR3 is TGTGCCAGCAGCGTAAACGTCGGGCGGGGGGGCCGCACAGATACGCAGTATTTT. Translated, it gives CASSVNVGRGGRTDTQYF.

This chain joins TRBV7-2 and TRBJ1-1; 10 bases map to TRBD1. CDR1 and CDR2 from the germline V gene are SGHTA and FQGNSA. The V gene end was trimmed by 6 bases and the J gene end by 5 bases; junction bases not matched to a gene: 18. This CDR3 is built from 18 residues. The CDR3 region is CASRRNRGTGVRGTEAFF. The CDR3, as DNA: TGTGCCAGCAGGAGAAACCGAGGGACAGGGGTCCGCGGGACTGAAGCTTTCTTT.

This clone was detected a few times. This chain uses TRBV30 with TRBJ1-1; TRBD1 matches 8 bases. The CDR3 extends over 15 amino acids. Unmatched junction bases numbered 9, after V lost 2 bases and J lost 4 bases. The germline V gene encodes CDR1 GTSNPN and CDR2 SVGIG (reference sequence). The chain's CDR3 is CAWSPDRGDITEAFF. CDR3 nucleotide sequence: TGTGCCTGGAGTCCCGACAGGGGAGATATCACTGAAGCTTTCTTT.

V and J are TRBV19 and TRBJ2-1, with TRBD1 matching over 7 bases. CDR3 size: 14 residues. Looked up from germline, CDR1 is LNHDA and CDR2 is SQIVND (reference sequence). V lost 3 bases, J lost 4 bases, and 3 bases stayed unmatched. CDR3 DNA: TGTGCCAGTAGTATGGGACAGTTTTACAATGAGCAGTTCTTC. It yields the protein CASSMGQFYNEQFF.

The chain is built from TRBV2 and TRBJ1-1; D not certain. Germline-derived CDR1 and CDR2 are SNHLY and FYNNEI. Trimming cost V 5 bases and J 1 base, with 8 bases left between them. CDR3 size: 13 residues. The DNA for the CDR3 is TGTGCCAGCAGTCGGGAGGAGAACACTGAAGCTTTCTTT. It yields the protein CASSREENTEAFF.

This rearrangement joins TRBV5-6 to TRBJ1-1; D unclear. The CDR3 has 14 amino acids. V was trimmed by 4 bases and J by 1 base, leaving 11 bases between them. Looked up from germline, CDR1 is SGHDT and CDR2 is YYEEEE. The DNA for the CDR3 is TGTGCCAGCAGCCCGCCCGGGGAGAACACTGAAGCTTTCTTT. Its protein is CASSPPGENTEAFF.

V usage is TRBV6-5 and J usage is TRBJ2-7; D ambiguous. The CDR3 sequence is 14 residues long. The germline V gene encodes CDR1 MNHEY and CDR2 SVGAGI. V lost 0 bases and J 2 bases, leaving 8 bases between the germline ends. The chain's CDR3 is CASSYSGITYEQYF. The CDR3 region has the DNA TGTGCCAGCAGTTACTCGGGCATCACCTACGAGCAGTACTTC.

The rearrangement links TRBV5-1 to TRBJ2-7, with D maybe TRBD1 (6 bases). Germline CDR1 SGHRS, CDR2 YFSETQ. The CDR3 is made up of 15 amino acids. V was clipped by 4 bases and J by 2 bases, with 16 bases between them. The CDR3 DNA sequence: TGCGCCAGCAGCCCCCAGACAGGTCGTCCCTACGAGCAGTACTTC. Protein product: CASSPQTGRPYEQYF.

On this clone: The same CDR3 arises from other DNA sequences in this sample as well. The CDR3 loop reads CASSRGQEEKLFF. The CDR3 nucleotides are TGTGCCAGCTCCCGTGGGCAGGAAGAAAAACTGTTTTTT. The rearrangement uses TRBV18 and TRBJ1-4; no reliable D call. Trimming stripped 6 bases from V and 8 bases from J, with 13 bases between. Per germline, CDR1 KGHSH and CDR2 LQKENI. This CDR3 contains 13 residues. The full variable domain, in which reference TRBV18 and TRBJ1-4 provide the parts outside the CDR3, is NAGVMQNPRHLVRRRGQEARLRCSPMKGHSHVYWYRQLPEEGLKFMVYLQKENIIDESGMPKERFSAEFPKEGPSILRIQQVVRGDSAAYFCASSRGQEEKLFFGSGTQLSVL.

The genes are TRBV1 and TRBJ1-4; TRBD1 is the table's D call, not checked against the DNA. TRBV1 is shown as a pseudogene. CDR3 length: 16 amino acids. The CDR3 DNA sequence: TGCACCAGCAGCCCTATACAGGACGGATTTAATGAAAAACTGTTTTTT. This codes for CTSSPIQDGFNEKLFF.

The chain employs TRBV3-1 (or the pseudogene TRBV3-2) and TRBJ2-2; 7 nucleotides match TRBD1. Trimming at V came to 4 bases and at J to 5 bases, leaving 10 bases not matched to a gene. CDR1 is LGHDT, CDR2 YNNKEL, per germline (reference sequence). There are 16 residues in the CDR3. CDR3 DNA sequence: TGTGCCAGCAGCCTACCACCGGGACAGAGAACCGGGGAGCTGTTTTTT. This gives the protein CASSLPPGQRTGELFF.